This T cell receptor beta chain emerged from a study of blood T cell repertoires in COVID-19. Study overall: Samples of COVID-19 (acute and convalescent) were obtained from the United States, Italy and Spain.

Sequencing was performed with immunoSEQ multiplex PCR; in TCRdb, only in-frame clones are kept and a portion is missing. The sample holds some 100,000 clones, around 90% seen once. The V end was cut by 5 bases, the J end by 3 bases, with 12 bases between. The CDR3 has 13 residues. Germline-derived CDR1 and CDR2 are SGHNT and YYREEE (reference sequence). Sequences were obtained from peripheral blood. The chain links TRBV5-4 to TRBJ2-7, with D unresolved. The clonotype originates from a woman older than 75 with active COVID-19. CDR3 nucleotides: TGTGCCAGCAGTCTAGTCGAGCTCTACGAGCAGTACTTC. It is translated as CASSLVELYEQYF.